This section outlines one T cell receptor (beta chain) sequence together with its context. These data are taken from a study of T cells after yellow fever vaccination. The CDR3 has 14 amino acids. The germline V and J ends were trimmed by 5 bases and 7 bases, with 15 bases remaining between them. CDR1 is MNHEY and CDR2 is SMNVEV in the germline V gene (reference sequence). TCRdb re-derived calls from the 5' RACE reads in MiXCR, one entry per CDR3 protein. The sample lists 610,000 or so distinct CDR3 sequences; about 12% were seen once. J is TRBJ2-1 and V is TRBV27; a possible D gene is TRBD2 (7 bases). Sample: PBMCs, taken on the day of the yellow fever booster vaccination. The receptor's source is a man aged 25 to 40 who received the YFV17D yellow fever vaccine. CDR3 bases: TGTGCCAGCAGTCTACGGGGGGCCGGGAATGAGCAGTTCTTC. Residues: CASSLRGAGNEQFF.